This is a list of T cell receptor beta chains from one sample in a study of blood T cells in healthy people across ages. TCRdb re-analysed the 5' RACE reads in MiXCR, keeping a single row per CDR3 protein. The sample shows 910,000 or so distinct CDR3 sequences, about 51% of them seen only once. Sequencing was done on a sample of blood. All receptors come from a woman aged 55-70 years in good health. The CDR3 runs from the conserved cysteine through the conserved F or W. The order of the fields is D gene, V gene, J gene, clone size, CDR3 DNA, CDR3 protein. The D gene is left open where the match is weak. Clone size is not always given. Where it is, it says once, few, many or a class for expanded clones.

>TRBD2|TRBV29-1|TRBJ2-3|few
TGCAGCTCTAGCGGGCTCGACACAGATACGCAGTATTTT
CSSSGLDTDTQYF
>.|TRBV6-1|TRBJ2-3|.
TGTGCCAGCAGCTCCCCTTTAGGCCAGGCCCCGGTTCCGCAGTATTTT
CASSSPLGQAPVPQYF
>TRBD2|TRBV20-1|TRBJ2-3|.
TGCAGTGCTAGACTAGGCGGGAGGGACACAGATACGCAGTATTTT
CSARLGGRDTDTQYF
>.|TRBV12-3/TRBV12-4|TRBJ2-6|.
TGTGCCAGCAGTTTGGTCCTCCACTCTGGGGCCAACGTCCTGACTTTC
CASSLVLHSGANVLTF
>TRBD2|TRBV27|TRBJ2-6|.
TGTGCCAGCAGTTTATTGCTAGCGGGAGGGGTGGGGGCCAACGTCCTGACTTTC
CASSLLLAGGVGANVLTF
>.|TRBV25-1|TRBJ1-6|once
TGTGCTAGCAGCCAGGGCGCTTCACCCCTCCACTTT
CASSQGASPLHF
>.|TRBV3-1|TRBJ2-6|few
TGTGCCAGCAGCCAAGTGGCTACTGGGGCCAACGTCCTGACTTTC
CASSQVATGANVLTF
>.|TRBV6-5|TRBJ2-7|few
TGTGCCAGCAGTTCGGACAACACCTACGAGCAGTACTTC
CASSSDNTYEQYF
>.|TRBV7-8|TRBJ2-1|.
TGTGCCAGCTCTCACAGGGAAGAGTACAATGAGCAGTTCTTC
CASSHREEYNEQFF
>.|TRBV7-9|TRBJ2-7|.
TGTGCCAGCAGCCCCCCAGGGGGGTTTGCCTACGAGCAGTACTTC
CASSPPGGFAYEQYF
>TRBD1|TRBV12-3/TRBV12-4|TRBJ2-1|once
TGTGCCAGCAGTAAAAGGGGGCAGTACAATGAGCAGTTCTTC
CASSKRGQYNEQFF
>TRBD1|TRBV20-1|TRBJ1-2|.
TGCAGTGCTAGAGCGCAGGGGGTAGAGTATGGCTACACCTTC
CSARAQGVEYGYTF
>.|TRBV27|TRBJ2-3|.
TGTGCCAGCAGTTTACAGGGGTTGAATACGCAGTATTTT
CASSLQGLNTQYF
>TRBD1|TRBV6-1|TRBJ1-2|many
TGTGCCAGCTCCGCCTTAGCTCTGGGGGGACAGGATTACTATGGCTACACCTTC
CASSALALGGQDYYGYTF
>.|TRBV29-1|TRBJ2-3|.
TGCAGCGGCAGGGGGGCTCCTTTGACAGATACGCAGTATTTT
CSGRGAPLTDTQYF
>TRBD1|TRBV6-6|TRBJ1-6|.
TGTGCCAGCAGACCCGACAGGGGTTCACCCCTCCACTTT
CASRPDRGSPLHF
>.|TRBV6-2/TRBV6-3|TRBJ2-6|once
TGTGCCAGCAGCCTAAGAACCGCCCAGGATTATTCTGGGGCCAACGTCCTGACTTTC
CASSLRTAQDYSGANVLTF
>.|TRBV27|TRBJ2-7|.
TGTGCCAGCAGCAAAGTCCCCCAGGGGATGACCTACGAGCAGTACTTC
CASSKVPQGMTYEQYF
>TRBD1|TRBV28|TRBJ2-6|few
TGTGCCAGCAGGGAGACAGGGGGCGCTTCTGGGGCCAACGTCCTGACTTTC
CASRETGGASGANVLTF
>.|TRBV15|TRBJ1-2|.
TGTGCCACCAGCAGAGATCGACGGCCAGTTGGCTACACCTTC
CATSRDRRPVGYTF
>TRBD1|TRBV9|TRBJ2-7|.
TGTGCCAGCAGCGGACGGACAGGGTTTTACGAGCAGTACTTC
CASSGRTGFYEQYF
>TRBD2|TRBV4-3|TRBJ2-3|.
TGCGCCAGCAGCCAAGTCTCTAGCGGGAGGGCCGCAGATACGCAGTATTTT
CASSQVSSGRAADTQYF